The 29 T cell receptor beta chains below come from one sample, sequenced in a study of cytomegalovirus exposure and HLA in healthy donors. With 60 Vbeta and 13 Jbeta primers, the PCR was carried out. Method: immunoSEQ multiplex PCR; TCRdb's copy keeps in-frame clones and lacks some. The sample includes some 150,000 clones, roughly 80% of them seen just once. Sequencing was done on a sample of PBMCs. The origin of the receptors is a male donor in good health and CMV-seronegative.

The rearrangement uses TRBV6-5 and TRBJ2-1, with TRBD1 identical over 10 bases. V was pared by 6 bases and J by 5 bases, with 4 bases of the junction left unmatched. CDR1 MNHEY and CDR2 SVGAGI come from the germline V gene. The CDR3 extends over 14 amino acids. DNA for the CDR3: TGTGCCAGCAGACCGACAGGGGGCCACAATGAGCAGTTCTTC. This gives the protein CASRPTGGHNEQFF.

The chain employs TRBV27 and TRBJ2-7, with D possibly matching TRBD1 (6 bases). Trimming pared 6 bases from V and 2 bases from J, leaving 14 bases between. CDR3 length: 14 amino acids. Germline CDR1 MNHEY, CDR2 SMNVEV (reference sequence). The chain's CDR3 is CASRPRPGAYEQYF. In DNA, the CDR3 is TGTGCCAGCAGACCTCGTCCAGGGGCCTACGAGCAGTACTTC.

This rearrangement joins TRBV5-1 to TRBJ2-2; possible D gene TRBD2, 5 bases. The CDR3 extends over 14 amino acids. V shed 0 bases and J shed 7 bases, with 10 bases lying between them. CDR1 and CDR2 (germline): SGHRS, YFSETQ. The CDR3 loop is CASSLVDGVGELFF. The CDR3, as DNA: TGCGCCAGCAGCTTGGTTGACGGGGTCGGGGAGCTGTTTTTT.

The V call is TRBV11-2, the J call TRBJ2-7; 8 bases align to TRBD2. The germline V gene has CDR1 SGHAT and CDR2 FQNNGV. This CDR3 region has 17 residues. J gave up 0 bases and V 3 bases, and 10 bases lay outside the gene matches. CDR3: CASSFPLGSGSSYEQYF. In nucleotides, the CDR3 is TGTGCCAGCAGCTTTCCCTTGGGAAGCGGGAGCTCCTACGAGCAGTACTTC.

This chain uses TRBV7-2 with TRBJ1-2; no firm D call. The CDR3 has 13 amino acids. Germline V gives CDR1 SGHTA, CDR2 FQGNSA. The ends were cut back, 0 bases at V and 5 bases at J, with 7 bases in the middle. The CDR3 bases are TGTGCCAGCAGCTTAGCAGGGAGATATGGCTACACCTTC. This sequence encodes CASSLAGRYGYTF.

The chain has TRBV5-1 and TRBJ2-1; TRBD2 aligns across 13 bases. This CDR3 has 19 residues. J lost 6 bases, V lost 1 base, and 13 bases had no gene match. The V gene's germline CDR1 is SGHRS and CDR2 YFSETQ. The CDR3 reads CASSLTGLAGARIGNEQFF. CDR3 DNA: TGCGCCAGCAGCTTGACCGGACTAGCGGGGGCCCGTATTGGCAATGAGCAGTTCTTC.

The CDR3 DNA reads TGCAGCGTGGGGACTTTCCTGATATCCTACGAGCAGTACTTC. Translation: CSVGTFLISYEQYF. The chain couples TRBV29-1 to TRBJ2-7; maybe TRBD2 (6 bases). This CDR3 spans 14 amino acids. V was pared by 6 bases and J by 1 base, with 16 bases between. Germline CDR1 SQVTM, CDR2 ANQGSEA.

This chain joins TRBV7-2 and TRBJ2-3; TRBD1 aligns across 7 bases. The CDR3 extends over 15 amino acids. Germline assignment: CDR1 SGHTA and CDR2 FQGNSA. With V trimmed by 5 bases and J by 2 bases, 7 bases remained unmatched. CDR3 sequence reads: CASSKIGTDTDTQYF. The CDR3 nucleotides are TGTGCCAGCAGCAAAATAGGGACAGACACAGATACGCAGTATTTT. Full variable domain (rest looked up from reference TRBV7-2 and TRBJ2-3): GAGVSQSPSNKVTEKGKDVELRCDPISGHTALYWYRQSLGQGLEFLIYFQGNSAPDKSGLPSDRFSAERTGGSVSTLTIQRTQQEDSAVYLCASSKIGTDTDTQYFGPGTRLTVL.

This clone was counted a few times. The CDR3 spells CASSVEPGPGYEQYF. DNA of the CDR3: TGTGCCAGCAGCGTAGAGCCAGGGCCTGGATACGAGCAGTACTTC. This chain links TRBV9 with TRBJ2-7; a weak D match, TRBD1 (5 bases). The CDR3 is 15 residues long. Germline V gives CDR1 SGDLS, CDR2 YYNGEE. The V end lost 0 bases, the J end lost 4 bases, and 14 bases lay between the germline ends.

This rearrangement joins TRBV6-1 to TRBJ1-2; 7 positions match TRBD1. CDR1 and CDR2 (germline): MNHNS, SASEGT. This CDR3 spans 16 amino acids. Trimming removed 2 bases from V and 2 bases from J; junction bases left unmatched: 8. This chain's CDR3 is CASSENDDRDNYGYTF. CDR3 sequence (DNA): TGTGCCAGCAGTGAAAACGACGACAGGGACAACTATGGCTACACCTTC.

This rearrangement joins TRBV7-2 to TRBJ2-3; the D is unclear. The CDR3 is made up of 12 amino acids. Germline V gene data show CDR1 as SGHTA and CDR2 as FQGNSA. With 5 bases removed from V and 6 bases from J, the gap between germline ends came to 9 bases. The CDR3 DNA is TGTGCCAGCAGCCCCTATATGGATACGCAGTATTTT. Amino acid sequence: CASSPYMDTQYF.

V is TRBV9 and J is TRBJ2-3; D is ambiguous. Germline assignment: CDR1 SGDLS and CDR2 YYNGEE. Trimming removed 3 bases from V and 0 bases from J, with 11 bases in between. This CDR3 has 15 residues. CDR3 sequence: CASSGAGFSTDTQYF. CDR3 nucleotides: TGTGCCAGCAGCGGAGCAGGATTTAGCACAGATACGCAGTATTTT.

The gene calls are TRBV7-3 and TRBJ2-1; D possibly corresponds to TRBD2 (5 bases). Trimming left V 1 base short and J 0 bases short, with 7 bases between. This CDR3 is built from 15 residues. The germline V gene encodes CDR1 SGHTA and CDR2 FQGTGA. The CDR3 DNA reads TGTGCCAGCAGCTTAATGGGGAGCTCCTACAATGAGCAGTTCTTC. Its protein product is CASSLMGSSYNEQFF.

Only one count was recorded for this clone. This chain joins TRBV4-2 and TRBJ2-7; 9 nucleotides align to TRBD2. V shed 3 bases, J shed 1 base, and the junction held 10 bases outside the gene matches. This CDR3 region has 17 residues. The germline V gene encodes CDR1 LGHNA and CDR2 YNFKEQ. The CDR3 bases are TGTGCCAGCAGCCACCCGACTAGCGGATCCTATTCCTACGAGCAGTACTTC. Its protein is CASSHPTSGSYSYEQYF.

A remark on this clone: At one end the junction does not follow the germline gene, possibly because of a read error. CDR3 bases: TGTGCCAGCAGTAAAGCGGGAGGGCCCTACGAGCGGTACTTC. Amino acids: CASSKAGGPYERYF. This chain links TRBV7-2 with TRBJ2-7, with TRBD2 identical over 10 bases. Per germline, CDR1 SGHTA and CDR2 FQGNSA. This CDR3 region has 14 residues. The whole variable domain, filled in from reference TRBV7-2 and TRBJ2-7, reads GAGVSQSPSNKVTEKGKDVELRCDPISGHTALYWYRQSLGQGLEFLIYFQGNSAPDKSGLPSDRFSAERTGGSVSTLTIQRTQQEDSAVYLCASSKAGGPYERYFGPGTRLTVT.

V and J are TRBV19 and TRBJ1-1, with TRBD1 matching 8 bases. This CDR3 comprises 15 residues. The V and J ends lost 7 bases and 1 base, in that order; junction bases with no gene match: 8. Germline V gene data show CDR1 as LNHDA and CDR2 as SQIVND (reference sequence). DNA for the CDR3: TGTGCCAGTATCATTCCAGGGGGCAGGAACACTGAAGCTTTCTTT. The encoded protein is CASIIPGGRNTEAFF.

This rearrangement joins TRBV19 to TRBJ1-1; 12 bases are shared with TRBD1. The J segment lost 1 base and the V segment lost 6 bases, leaving 6 bases of the junction unmatched. Germline CDR1 is LNHDA and CDR2 is SQIVND (reference sequence). There are 16 residues in the CDR3. The CDR3 nucleotides read TGTGCCAGTAGACCGGGGACAGGGGGCAAGAACACTGAAGCTTTCTTT. It translates to CASRPGTGGKNTEAFF.

In this sample, this clone turned up once. The rearrangement uses TRBV5-4 and TRBJ2-5; D perhaps matches TRBD2 (6 bases). V was cut by 0 bases and J by 4 bases, with 13 bases left in between. In germline, CDR1 is SGHNT, CDR2 YYREEE (reference sequence). CDR3 length: 15 residues. The CDR3 DNA reads TGTGCCAGCAGCTTGGGCGGAGGGTGGAGAGAGACCCAGTACTTC. Residues: CASSLGGGWRETQYF. The variable domain in full, with the rest retrieved from reference TRBV5-4 and TRBJ2-5, is ETGVTQSPTHLIKTRGQQVTLRCSSQSGHNTVSWYQQALGQGPQFIFQYYREEENGRGNFPPRFSGLQFPNYSSELNVNALELDDSALYLCASSLGGGWRETQYFGPGTRLLVL.

This clone showed up just once. This rearrangement joins TRBV7-9 to TRBJ2-2; perhaps TRBD1 as D (6 bases). Trimming shortened V by 4 bases and J by 3 bases, and 18 bases separated the two germline ends. CDR1 and CDR2 (germline): SEHNR, FQNEAQ (reference sequence). This CDR3 contains 17 residues. CDR3 region: CASSSLGQYKDTGELFF. DNA of the CDR3: TGTGCCAGCAGCTCCCTAGGACAGTACAAGGACACCGGGGAGCTGTTTTTT.

J is TRBJ1-4 and V is TRBV5-1, with 7 bases fitting TRBD1. Trimming took 4 bases from V and 8 from J; bases not matched to a gene: 14. This CDR3 region has 16 residues. Germline CDR1 reads SGHRS; CDR2 reads YFSETQ. CDR3 in DNA: TGCGCCAGCAGCCTCCTCGACAGGGATTCGAGGGAAAAACTGTTTTTT. Its protein is CASSLLDRDSREKLFF.

The CDR3 loop reads CASSEFLVGHSGNTIYF. The CDR3 region has the DNA TGTGCCAGCAGTGAATTTCTTGTTGGGCACTCGGGAAACACCATATATTTT. The V call is TRBV6-1, the J call TRBJ1-3; D is unclear. Germline V gene sequence: CDR1 MNHNS, CDR2 SASEGT. The V end was cut by 2 bases, the J end by 4 bases, with 18 bases between. The CDR3 sequence is 17 residues long.

J is TRBJ1-1 and V is TRBV7-9, with D uncertain. The germline V gene has CDR1 SEHNR and CDR2 FQNEAQ (reference sequence). The length of the CDR3 is 14 residues. Trimming shortened V by 2 bases and J by 4 bases, and 11 bases separated the two germline ends. The CDR3 nucleotides read TGTGCCAGCAGCTTATACGACATCTCCACTGAAGCTTTCTTT. The encoded protein is CASSLYDISTEAFF.

The chain recombines TRBV25-1 with TRBJ2-7; D is ambiguous. V lost 3 bases to trimming and J lost 0 bases, with 6 bases between them. Germline CDR1 and CDR2: MGHDK and SYGVNS. This CDR3 comprises 13 residues. The CDR3 here is CASSDPNSYEQYF. Written as DNA, the CDR3 is TGTGCCAGCAGTGACCCCAACTCCTACGAGCAGTACTTC.

The sample holds a few counts of this clone. The CDR3 reads CASSPVGATETQYF. The CDR3 nucleotides read TGTGCCAGCAGCCCCGTCGGAGCGACAGAGACCCAGTACTTC. This chain links TRBV6-5 with TRBJ2-5, with D unresolved. Trimming took 6 bases from V and 4 from J, leaving 15 bases between them. CDR1 is MNHEY, CDR2 SVGAGI, per germline. The CDR3 is 14 amino acids.

This chain uses TRBV7-6 with TRBJ2-3; 9 bases line up with TRBD2. V dropped 1 base and J dropped 0; count of bases not matched to a gene: 8. The V gene's germline CDR1 is SGHVS and CDR2 FNYEAQ. The CDR3 sequence is 18 residues long. CDR3 sequence reads: CASSLEGSGTSSTDTQYF. Written as DNA, the CDR3 is TGTGCCAGCAGCTTAGAAGGGTCCGGGACTAGCAGCACAGATACGCAGTATTTT.

The chain combines TRBV18 with TRBJ2-7, with 8 bases fitting TRBD2. Germline CDR1 KGHSH, CDR2 LQKENI. The CDR3 sequence is 15 residues long. Trimming cost V 3 bases and J 2 bases; bases outside gene matches: 6. The CDR3 DNA reads as TGTGCCAGCTCACCCTCGGGGGGGCTGACCTACGAGCAGTACTTC. Amino acid sequence: CASSPSGGLTYEQYF.

The chain is built from TRBV4-3 and TRBJ1-1; D gene unclear. The CDR3 spans 16 residues. Trimming pared 0 bases from V and 0 bases from J, leaving 11 bases between. Germline values: CDR1 LGHNA, CDR2 YSLEER. Written as DNA, the CDR3 is TGCGCCAGCAGCCAAGACGGATATAGCCTGAACACTGAAGCTTTCTTT. Translated, it gives CASSQDGYSLNTEAFF.

The V and J genes are TRBV2 and TRBJ2-3, with 8 bases aligning to TRBD1. The ends lost 5 bases at V and 0 bases at J; junction bases unmatched: 4. The length of the CDR3 is 15 residues. The germline gives CDR1 SNHLY, CDR2 FYNNEI. The chain's CDR3 is CASSRDRPSTDTQYF. The CDR3 DNA sequence: TGTGCCAGCAGTCGGGACAGGCCTAGCACAGATACGCAGTATTTT.

The V call is TRBV4-3, the J call TRBJ2-2; 7 bases agree with TRBD1. The trim removed 4 bases at V and 1 base at J, leaving 9 bases unmatched. CDR1 and CDR2 (germline): LGHNA, YSLEER. This CDR3 has 17 residues. Written as DNA, the CDR3 is TGCGCCAGCAGCCCACTAGTCGGACAGGAGAACACCGGGGAGCTGTTTTTT. It specifies CASSPLVGQENTGELFF.